The 4 T cell receptor beta chains reported below all come from one sample, sequenced in a study of T cells after yellow fever vaccination (dated by TCRdb to about 2019). The library was generated by 5' RACE. Instrument used: Illumina NovaSeq 6000. TCRdb reprocessed the public reads (quality trimming at Q25 with fastp, clone calling with MiXCR) and kept in-frame beta chains. Rows with a matching CDR3 protein are joined into one entry that keeps the most common DNA and genes. For this sample there are some 250,000 distinct CDR3 sequences; approximately 3.8% appear just once. 15% to 20% of the sample is held by the ten biggest clonotypes. Read against the paper, the sample's treatment or condition label means: live attenuated yellow fever vaccine strain. The sequenced sample was PBMCs, obtained 15 days after the yellow fever booster vaccination. The receptors here all came from a man younger than 30 who received the YFV17D yellow fever vaccine.

In its sample, this clonotype was seen many times. This chain links TRBV9 with TRBJ1-5, with D perhaps TRBD1 (6 bases). This CDR3 is 14 amino acids long. The ends were cut back, 0 bases at V and 6 bases at J, with 10 bases in the middle. Germline lookup yields CDR1 SGDLS and CDR2 YYNGEE. In DNA form, the CDR3 reads TGTGCCAGCAGCGTAGGGCAGGGGCCTCAGCCCCAGCATTTT. This translates into CASSVGQGPQPQHF. The complete variable domain, with remaining parts taken from reference TRBV9 and TRBJ1-5, reads DSGVTQTPKHLITATGQRVTLRCSPRSGDLSVYWYQQSLDQGLQFLIQYYNGEERAKGNILERFSAQQFPDLHSELNLSSLELGDSALYFCASSVGQGPQPQHFGDGTRLSIL.

J is TRBJ1-3 and V is TRBV9, with D possibly matching TRBD1 (5 bases). Trimming pared 0 bases from V and 0 bases from J, leaving 7 bases between. CDR3 length: 15 residues. Per the germline V gene, CDR1 is SGDLS and CDR2 is YYNGEE. The CDR3, as DNA: TGTGCCAGCAGCGTAGGGGACCTCTCTGGAAACACCATATATTTT. Protein: CASSVGDLSGNTIYF. The full variable domain, in which reference TRBV9 and TRBJ1-3 provide the parts outside the CDR3, is DSGVTQTPKHLITATGQRVTLRCSPRSGDLSVYWYQQSLDQGLQFLIQYYNGEERAKGNILERFSAQQFPDLHSELNLSSLELGDSALYFCASSVGDLSGNTIYFGEGSWLTVV.

The V gene is TRBV4-2, the J gene TRBJ2-5; D unclear. From germline, CDR1 is LGHNA and CDR2 YNFKEQ. V gave up 2 bases and J gave up 5 bases, with 15 bases separating them. This CDR3 has 15 residues. The CDR3 DNA follows: TGTGCCAGCAGCCAATCCAGGACCCCTGGGGAGACCCAGTACTTC. Translated, it gives CASSQSRTPGETQYF.

This clonotype showed up many times. CDR3 residues: CASSFGGPRETQYF. CDR3 bases: TGTGCCAGCAGTTTCGGGGGGCCCAGGGAGACCCAGTACTTC. This chain joins TRBV12-3 or TRBV12-4 and TRBJ2-5; maybe TRBD2 (7 bases). The V end lost 3 bases, the J end lost 5 bases, and 13 bases lay between the germline ends. This CDR3 is built from 14 residues.